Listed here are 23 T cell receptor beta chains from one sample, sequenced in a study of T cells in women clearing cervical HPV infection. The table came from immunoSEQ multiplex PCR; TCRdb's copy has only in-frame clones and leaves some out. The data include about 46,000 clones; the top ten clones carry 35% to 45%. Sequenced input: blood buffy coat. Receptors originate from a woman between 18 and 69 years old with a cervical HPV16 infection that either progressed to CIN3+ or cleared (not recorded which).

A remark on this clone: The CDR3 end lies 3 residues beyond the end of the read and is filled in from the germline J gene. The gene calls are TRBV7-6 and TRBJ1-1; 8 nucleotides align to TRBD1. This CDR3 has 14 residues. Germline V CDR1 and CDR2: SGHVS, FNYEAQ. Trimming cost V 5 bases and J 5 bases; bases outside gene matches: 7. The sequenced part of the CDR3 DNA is TGTGCCAGCAGCGCGGACAGGGATAGGACTGAA. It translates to CASSADRDRTE. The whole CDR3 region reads CASSADRDRTEAFF.

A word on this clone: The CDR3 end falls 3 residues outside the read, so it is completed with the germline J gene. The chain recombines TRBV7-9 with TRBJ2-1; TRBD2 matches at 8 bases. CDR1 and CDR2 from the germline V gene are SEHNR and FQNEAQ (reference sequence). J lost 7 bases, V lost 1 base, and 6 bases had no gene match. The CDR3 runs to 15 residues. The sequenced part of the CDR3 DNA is TGTGCCAGCAGCTTAGTGGGGACTAGTAGGAATGAG. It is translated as CASSLVGTSRNE. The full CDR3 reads CASSLVGTSRNEQFF.

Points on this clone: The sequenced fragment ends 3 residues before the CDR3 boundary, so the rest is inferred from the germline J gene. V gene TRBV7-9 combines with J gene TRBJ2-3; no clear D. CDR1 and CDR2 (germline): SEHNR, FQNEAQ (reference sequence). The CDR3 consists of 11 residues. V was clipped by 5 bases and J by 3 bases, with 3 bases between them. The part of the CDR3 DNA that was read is TGTGCCAGCAGCCTTACAGATACG. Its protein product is CASSLTDT. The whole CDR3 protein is CASSLTDTQYF.

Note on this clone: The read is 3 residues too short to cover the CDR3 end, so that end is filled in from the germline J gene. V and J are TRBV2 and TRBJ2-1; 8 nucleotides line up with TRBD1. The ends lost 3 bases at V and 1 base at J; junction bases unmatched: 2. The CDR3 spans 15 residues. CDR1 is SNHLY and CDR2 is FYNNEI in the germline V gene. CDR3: CASSERTGSYNEQFF. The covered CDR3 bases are TGTGCCAGCAGTGAGCGGACAGGGTCCTACAATGAG.

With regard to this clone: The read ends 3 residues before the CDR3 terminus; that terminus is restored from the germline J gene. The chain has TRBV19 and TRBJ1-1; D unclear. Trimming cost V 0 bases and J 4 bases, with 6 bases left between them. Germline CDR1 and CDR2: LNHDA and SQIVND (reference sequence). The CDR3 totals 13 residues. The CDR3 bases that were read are TGTGCCAGTAGTATAGACCTCAGCACTGAA. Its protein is CASSIDLSTE. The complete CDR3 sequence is CASSIDLSTEAFF.

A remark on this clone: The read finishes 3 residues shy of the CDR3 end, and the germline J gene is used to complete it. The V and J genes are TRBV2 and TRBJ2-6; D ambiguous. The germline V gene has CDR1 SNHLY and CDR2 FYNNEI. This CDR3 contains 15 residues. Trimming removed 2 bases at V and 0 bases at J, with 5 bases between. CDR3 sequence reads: CASSETASGANVLTF. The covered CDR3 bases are TGTGCCAGCAGTGAAACTGCCTCTGGGGCCAACGTC.

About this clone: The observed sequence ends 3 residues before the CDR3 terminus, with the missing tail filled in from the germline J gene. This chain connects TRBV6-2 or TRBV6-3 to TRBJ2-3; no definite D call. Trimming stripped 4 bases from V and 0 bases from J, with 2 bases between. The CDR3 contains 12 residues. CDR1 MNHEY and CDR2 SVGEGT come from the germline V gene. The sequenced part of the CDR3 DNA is TGTGCCAGCAGTTCGAGCACAGATACG. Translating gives CASSSSTDT. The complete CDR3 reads CASSSSTDTQYF.

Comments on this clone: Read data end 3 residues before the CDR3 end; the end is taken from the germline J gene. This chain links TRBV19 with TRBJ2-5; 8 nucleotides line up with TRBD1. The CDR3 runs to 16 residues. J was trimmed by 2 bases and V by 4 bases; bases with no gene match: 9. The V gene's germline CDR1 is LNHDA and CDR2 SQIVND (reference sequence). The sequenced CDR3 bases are TGTGCCAGTAGTACCGGGGACAGGACAAGTCAAGAGACC. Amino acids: CASSTGDRTSQET. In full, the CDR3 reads CASSTGDRTSQETQYF.

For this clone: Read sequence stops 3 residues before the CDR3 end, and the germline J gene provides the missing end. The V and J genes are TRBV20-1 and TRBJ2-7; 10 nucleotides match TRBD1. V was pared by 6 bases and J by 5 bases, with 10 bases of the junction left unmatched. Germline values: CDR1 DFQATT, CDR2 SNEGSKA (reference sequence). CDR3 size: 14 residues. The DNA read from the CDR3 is TGCAGTGCCGGAAGTGGGACAGGGGAGCACGAG. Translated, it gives CSAGSGTGEHE. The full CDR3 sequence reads CSAGSGTGEHEQYF.

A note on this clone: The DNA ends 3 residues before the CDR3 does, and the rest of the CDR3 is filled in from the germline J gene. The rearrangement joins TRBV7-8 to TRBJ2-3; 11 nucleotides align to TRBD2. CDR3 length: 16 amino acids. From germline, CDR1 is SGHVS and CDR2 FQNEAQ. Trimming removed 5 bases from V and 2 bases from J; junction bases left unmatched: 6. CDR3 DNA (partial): TGTGCCAGCAGCACTTTAGCGGGGGGGACCACAGATACG. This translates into CASSTLAGGTTDT. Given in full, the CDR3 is CASSTLAGGTTDTQYF. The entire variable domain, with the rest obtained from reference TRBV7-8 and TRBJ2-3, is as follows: GAGVSQSPRYKVAKRGQDVALRCDPISGHVSLFWYQQALGQGPEFLTYFQNEAQLDKSGLPSDRFFAERPEGSVSTLKIQRTQQEDSAVYLCASSTLAGGTTDTQYFGPGTRLTVL.

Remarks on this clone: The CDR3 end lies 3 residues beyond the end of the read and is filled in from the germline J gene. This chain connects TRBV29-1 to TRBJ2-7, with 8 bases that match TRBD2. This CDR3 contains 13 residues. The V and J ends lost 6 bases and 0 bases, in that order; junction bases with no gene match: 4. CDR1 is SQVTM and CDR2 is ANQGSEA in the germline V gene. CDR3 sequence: CSVRLAHSYEQYF. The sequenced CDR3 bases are TGCAGCGTAAGACTAGCGCACTCCTACGAG.

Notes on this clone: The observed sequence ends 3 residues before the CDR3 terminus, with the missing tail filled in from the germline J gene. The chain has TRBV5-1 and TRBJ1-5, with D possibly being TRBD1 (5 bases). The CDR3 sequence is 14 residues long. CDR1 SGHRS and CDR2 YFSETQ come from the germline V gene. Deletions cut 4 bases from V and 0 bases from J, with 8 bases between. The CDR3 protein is CASSRDFSNQPQHF. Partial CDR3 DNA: TGCGCCAGCAGCAGGGACTTTAGCAATCAGCCC.

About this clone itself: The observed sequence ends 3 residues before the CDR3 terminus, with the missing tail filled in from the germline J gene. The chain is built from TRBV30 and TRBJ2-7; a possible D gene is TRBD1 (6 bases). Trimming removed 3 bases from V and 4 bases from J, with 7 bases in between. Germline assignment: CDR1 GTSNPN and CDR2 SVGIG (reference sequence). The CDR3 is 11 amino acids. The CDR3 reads CAWRGAYEQYF. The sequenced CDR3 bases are TGTGCCTGGAGGGGGGCTTACGAG.

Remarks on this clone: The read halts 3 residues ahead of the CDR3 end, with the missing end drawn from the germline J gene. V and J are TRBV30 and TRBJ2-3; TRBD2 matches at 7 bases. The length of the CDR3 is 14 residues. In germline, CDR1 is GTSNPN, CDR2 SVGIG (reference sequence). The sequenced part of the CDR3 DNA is TGTGCCTGGAGCTACCTAGCGGTACAAGAGACG. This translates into CAWSYLAVQET. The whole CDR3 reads CAWSYLAVQETQYF.

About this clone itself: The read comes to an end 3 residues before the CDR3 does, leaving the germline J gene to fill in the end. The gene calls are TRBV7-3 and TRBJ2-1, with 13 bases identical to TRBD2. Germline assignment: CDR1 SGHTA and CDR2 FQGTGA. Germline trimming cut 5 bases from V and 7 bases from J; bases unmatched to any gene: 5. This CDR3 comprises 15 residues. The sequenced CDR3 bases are TGTGCCAGCAGCCCCGGACTAGCGGGAGTTAATGAG. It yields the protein CASSPGLAGVNE. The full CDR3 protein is CASSPGLAGVNEQFF.

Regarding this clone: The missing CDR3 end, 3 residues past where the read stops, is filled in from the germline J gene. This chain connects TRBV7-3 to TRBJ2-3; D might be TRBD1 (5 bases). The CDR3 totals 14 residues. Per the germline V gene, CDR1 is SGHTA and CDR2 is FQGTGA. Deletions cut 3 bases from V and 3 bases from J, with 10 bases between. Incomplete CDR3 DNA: TGTGCCAGCAGCTTGGGGCCCCAAACAGATACG. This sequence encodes CASSLGPQTDT. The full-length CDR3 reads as CASSLGPQTDTQYF.

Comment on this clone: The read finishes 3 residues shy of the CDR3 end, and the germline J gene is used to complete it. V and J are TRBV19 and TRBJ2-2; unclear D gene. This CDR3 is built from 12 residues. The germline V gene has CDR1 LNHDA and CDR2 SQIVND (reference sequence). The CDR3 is CASSIFREKLFF. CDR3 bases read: TGTGCCAGTAGTATTTTTCGCGAAAAG. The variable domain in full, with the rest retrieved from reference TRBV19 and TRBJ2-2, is DGGITQSPKYLFRKEGQNVTLSCEQNLNHDAMYWYRQDPGQGLRLIYYSQIVNDFQKGDIAEGYSVSREKKESFPLTVTSAQKNPTAFYLCASSIFREKLFFGEGSRLTVL.

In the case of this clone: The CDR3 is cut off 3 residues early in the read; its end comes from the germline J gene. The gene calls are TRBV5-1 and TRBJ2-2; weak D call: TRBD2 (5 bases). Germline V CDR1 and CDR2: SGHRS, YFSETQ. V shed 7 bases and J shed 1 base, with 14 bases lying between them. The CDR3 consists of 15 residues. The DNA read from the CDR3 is TGCGCCAGCGCGCGGCCTGCGGGGAACACCGGGGAG. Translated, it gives CASARPAGNTGE. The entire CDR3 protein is CASARPAGNTGELFF.

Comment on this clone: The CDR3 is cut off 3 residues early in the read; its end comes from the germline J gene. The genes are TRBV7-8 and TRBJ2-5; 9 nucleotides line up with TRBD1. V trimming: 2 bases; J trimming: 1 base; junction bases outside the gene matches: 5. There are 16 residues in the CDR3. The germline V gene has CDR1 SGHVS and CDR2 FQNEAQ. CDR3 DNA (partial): TGTGCCAGCAGCTTAAAACAGGGGGCTCTCCAAGAGACC. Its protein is CASSLKQGALQET. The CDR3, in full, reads CASSLKQGALQETQYF.

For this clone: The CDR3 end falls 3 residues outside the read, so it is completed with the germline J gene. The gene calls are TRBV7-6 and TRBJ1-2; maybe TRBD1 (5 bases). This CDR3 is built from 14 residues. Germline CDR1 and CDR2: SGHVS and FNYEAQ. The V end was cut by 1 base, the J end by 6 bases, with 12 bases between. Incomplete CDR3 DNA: TGTGCCAGCAGCTTAGGAGGGGTCTTAAATGGC. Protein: CASSLGGVLNG. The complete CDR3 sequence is CASSLGGVLNGYTF.

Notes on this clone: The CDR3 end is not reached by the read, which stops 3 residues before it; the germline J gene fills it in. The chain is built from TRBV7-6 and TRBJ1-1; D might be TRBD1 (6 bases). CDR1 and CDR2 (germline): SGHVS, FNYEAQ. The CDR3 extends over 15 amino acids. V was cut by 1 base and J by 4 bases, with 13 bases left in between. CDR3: CASSLGAEGVTEAFF. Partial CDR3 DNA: TGTGCCAGCAGCTTAGGGGCGGAGGGGGTCACTGAA.

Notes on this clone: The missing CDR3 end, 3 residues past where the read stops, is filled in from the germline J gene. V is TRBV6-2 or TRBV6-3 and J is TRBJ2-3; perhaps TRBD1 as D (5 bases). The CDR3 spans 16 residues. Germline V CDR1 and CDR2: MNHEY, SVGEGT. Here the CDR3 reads CASSYSKGLRNQPQYF. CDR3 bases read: TGTGCCAGCAGTTACTCGAAGGGGCTCCGCAATCAGCCG.

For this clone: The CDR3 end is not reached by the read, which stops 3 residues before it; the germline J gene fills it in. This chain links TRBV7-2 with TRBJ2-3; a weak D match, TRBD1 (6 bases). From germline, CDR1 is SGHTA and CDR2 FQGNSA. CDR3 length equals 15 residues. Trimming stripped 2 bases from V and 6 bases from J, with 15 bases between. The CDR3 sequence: CASSLMDSHYDTQYF. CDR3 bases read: TGTGCCAGCAGCTTAATGGACAGTCACTACGATACG.